This T cell receptor (beta chain) was captured by sequencing in a study of T-cell reconstitution after alpha-beta-depleted transplantation in children. Study-wide points: Surviving recipient cells, namely T cells and thymic progenitors, were the source of high day-60 TCRbeta diversity in some patients. One year after transplant, T-cell counts and diversity came mostly from newly produced T cells.

The table lists this clonotype with many counts. Its antigen is unidentified. The germline V gene encodes CDR1 LGHNA and CDR2 YSLEER. This CDR3 is 17 amino acids long. After removal of 0 bases from V and 8 bases from J, the junction contained 9 bases not matched to a gene. The TCRbeta library incorporated unique molecular identifiers. TCRdb ran MiXCR on the PCR reads and lists one entry per CDR3 protein. The sample contains about 350,000 distinct CDR3 sequences, 15% to 20% of which appear only once. The sample here was PBMCs, mostly from graft donor cells, taken 360 days after TCRalphabeta/CD19-depleted stem cell transplant. The TCR was taken from a male patient between 2 and 15 years old who had a stem cell transplant for acute lymphoblastic leukemia, so the T cells may come from the graft donor. V usage is TRBV4-3 and J usage is TRBJ2-1; 11 nucleotides align to TRBD1. CDR3 protein: CASSQDPGQGALDEQFF. The DNA of the CDR3 is TGCGCCAGCAGCCAAGACCCAGGACAGGGGGCCCTGGATGAGCAGTTCTTC.